This entry features one T cell receptor beta chain sequence. These data come from a study of blood T cell repertoires in COVID-19. Study details: Acute and convalescent COVID-19 specimens originated in the United States, Italy and Spain. Nucleic acid was either cDNA or gDNA, and it came from T cells, B-cell-depleted T cells, or PBMCs.

In the original workflow: It was from reference gene primer amplification that nucleated cell counts were estimated. TCRdb keeps only in-frame clones here, not all; method: immunoSEQ multiplex PCR. That table gives V, J and clone size, and the DNA gave D and trimming. The sample holds about 130,000 clones, around 88% seen once. The germline V gene has CDR1 SGHAT and CDR2 FQNNGV. V was shortened by 5 bases and J by 4 bases, with 14 bases between the two germline ends. The CDR3 extends over 14 amino acids. Sequenced: peripheral blood. The chain employs TRBV11-2 and TRBJ1-2; unclear D gene. The clonotype originates from a man aged 45-65 years with acute or convalescent COVID-19. CDR3 nucleotide sequence: TGTGCCAGCAGCGCCGCGAGGGATAGCTATGGCTACACCTTC. This translates into CASSAARDSYGYTF.